The 17 T cell receptor beta chains listed next were all sequenced from one sample in a study of identical twins. TCRdb independently ran MiXCR on the 5' RACE reads; one entry per CDR3 protein. The data show 540,000 or so distinct CDR3 sequences, about 22% seen once. These data also featured in a second study, about yellow fever vaccine responses in identical twins.

Sequenced input: CD4+ T cells sorted from blood. These receptors came from a woman between 18 and 29 years old in good health.

This clonotype came up a few times. This chain uses TRBV7-2 with TRBJ1-5; TRBD1 matches 7 bases. The CDR3 extends over 15 amino acids. The germline gives CDR1 SGHTA, CDR2 FQGNSA. J lost 1 base, V lost 2 bases, and 2 bases had no gene match. The CDR3 sequence: CASSLPGQSNQPQHF. The CDR3 bases are TGTGCCAGCAGCTTACCGGGACAGAGCAATCAGCCCCAGCATTTT.

This clonotype was recorded a few times. The CDR3 is CSASSMTGYKDTQYF. The CDR3 DNA sequence: TGCAGTGCTAGTTCAATGACAGGGTATAAAGATACGCAGTATTTT. The chain couples TRBV20-1 to TRBJ2-3; 7 bases match TRBD1. The CDR3 covers 15 residues. V trimming: 3 bases; J trimming: 5 bases; junction bases outside the gene matches: 11. Germline CDR1 reads DFQATT; CDR2 reads SNEGSKA (reference sequence).

This chain links TRBV9 with TRBJ2-3; D unresolved. Per germline, CDR1 SGDLS and CDR2 YYNGEE. Deletions cut 4 bases from V and 0 bases from J, with 9 bases between. The length of the CDR3 is 14 residues. CDR3 nucleotide sequence: TGTGCCAGCAGCCGCACAACTAGCACAGATACGCAGTATTTT. It is translated as CASSRTTSTDTQYF.

The chain couples TRBV11-2 to TRBJ1-4; TRBD1 matches 9 bases. V shed 2 bases and J 7 bases; nucleotides not matched to a gene: 2. In germline, CDR1 is SGHAT, CDR2 FQNNGV. This CDR3 comprises 14 residues. CDR3 coding DNA: TGTGCCAGCAGCTTATTGGGACAGGGTGAAAAACTGTTTTTT. It is translated as CASSLLGQGEKLFF.

The chain links TRBV20-1 to TRBJ2-1, with 10 positions matching TRBD2. Germline V gives CDR1 DFQATT, CDR2 SNEGSKA (reference sequence). The CDR3 loop spans 15 amino acids. Unmatched junction bases numbered 10, after V lost 6 bases and J lost 5 bases. DNA for the CDR3: TGCAGTGCCAAGCCGGCGCTAGCGGGAGACAATGAGCAGTTCTTC. Translation gives CSAKPALAGDNEQFF.

This sequence joins TRBV5-6 and TRBJ2-1; 10 bases are shared with TRBD2. Germline trimming cut 4 bases from V and 7 bases from J; bases unmatched to any gene: 11. The length of the CDR3 is 16 residues. Germline CDR1 is SGHDT and CDR2 is YYEEEE. The CDR3 nucleotides read TGTGCCAGCAGCCCACAGTTAGCGGGAGGTTGGAATGAGCAGTTCTTC. Translating gives CASSPQLAGGWNEQFF.

CDR3 protein: CSVSFGGGHQETQYF. The CDR3, as DNA: TGCAGCGTTAGTTTTGGCGGGGGACACCAAGAGACCCAGTACTTC. The V gene is TRBV29-1, the J gene TRBJ2-5; 7 bases are a match to TRBD2. Losses at the gene ends were 5 bases for V and 0 bases for J; bases not matched to a gene: 9. Germline CDR1 and CDR2: SQVTM and ANQGSEA. The CDR3 runs 15 residues.

This clonotype was counted a few times. The rearrangement uses TRBV5-1 and TRBJ2-2; D unclear. The CDR3 consists of 14 residues. Germline CDR1 and CDR2: SGHRS and YFSETQ. Deletions cut 9 bases from V and 1 base from J, with 13 bases between. CDR3 in amino acids: CATQLWENTGELFF. As DNA, the CDR3 is TGCGCCACCCAGCTCTGGGAGAACACCGGGGAGCTGTTTTTT.

This clonotype has a handful of counts. The chain recombines TRBV28 with TRBJ2-3; 7 nucleotides match TRBD1. The V gene end was trimmed by 3 bases and the J gene end by 4 bases; junction bases not matched to a gene: 4. The germline V gene has CDR1 MDHEN and CDR2 SYDVKM. The CDR3 sequence is 14 residues long. DNA of the CDR3: TGTGCCAGCAGTTTCCGGGACAGATCAGATACGCAGTATTTT. This sequence encodes CASSFRDRSDTQYF.

The chain has TRBV28 and TRBJ2-3; D call uncertain. CDR3 size: 17 residues. CDR1 and CDR2 (germline): MDHEN, SYDVKM. V lost 7 bases and J lost 0, with 20 bases in between. CDR3 loop: CASITGSPLTSTDTQYF. Here the CDR3 DNA reads TGTGCCAGCATTACGGGCTCACCTCTAACTAGCACAGATACGCAGTATTTT.

This clonotype was picked up one time. The chain carries TRBV5-1 and TRBJ1-6, with TRBD1 identical over 8 bases. V shed 3 bases, J shed 5 bases, and the junction held 7 bases outside the gene matches. Per germline, CDR1 SGHRS and CDR2 YFSETQ. The CDR3 has 16 residues. The CDR3, as DNA: TGCGCCAGCAGCTATCAGGGGGCGGTAGATAATTCACCCCTCCACTTT. Translated: CASSYQGAVDNSPLHF. Combining the CDR3 with reference TRBV5-1 and TRBJ1-6 gives the whole variable domain KAGVTQTPRYLIKTRGQQVTLSCSPISGHRSVSWYQQTPGQGLQFLFEYFSETQRNKGNFPGRFSGRQFSNSRSEMNVSTLELGDSALYLCASSYQGAVDNSPLHFGNGTRLTVT.

This clonotype was observed a few times. This chain uses TRBV7-9 with TRBJ2-1, with a weak D call TRBD2 (5 bases). This CDR3 is built from 13 residues. CDR1 SEHNR and CDR2 FQNEAQ come from the germline V gene (reference sequence). The V and J ends lost 5 bases and 3 bases respectively, with 8 bases between them. The CDR3 spells CASSHRDYNEQFF. The CDR3 DNA reads TGTGCCAGCAGCCACCGGGACTACAATGAGCAGTTCTTC.

The chain combines TRBV11-2 with TRBJ1-2; D is uncertain. The CDR3 totals 15 residues. Germline-derived CDR1 and CDR2 are SGHAT and FQNNGV. The germline V and J ends were trimmed by 0 bases and 8 bases, with 16 bases remaining between them. The CDR3 DNA reads TGTGCCAGCAGCTTAGATCTATCGGACCGGCGGGGCTACACCTTC. Protein: CASSLDLSDRRGYTF.

The chain links TRBV18 to TRBJ2-1, with D uncertain. The ends were cut back, 1 base at V and 13 bases at J, with 20 bases in the middle. The CDR3 spans 15 residues. Germline-derived CDR1 and CDR2 are KGHSH and LQKENI. CDR3: CASSPQGRGEQNQFF. The CDR3, as DNA: TGTGCCAGCTCACCACAGGGTCGAGGTGAACAGAACCAGTTCTTC.

The chain couples TRBV9 to TRBJ2-5, with D maybe TRBD2 (7 bases). Germline V CDR1 and CDR2: SGDLS, YYNGEE. V lost 1 base to trimming and J lost 5 bases, with 15 bases between them. CDR3 size: 15 residues. The CDR3 DNA reads TGTGCCAGCAGCGTAAGGGGGGGAGGTGTGGAGACCCAGTACTTC. Translating gives CASSVRGGGVETQYF.

The table lists this clonotype with a few counts. The junction does not match germline at one end; this may be a read error. J is TRBJ2-1 and V is TRBV5-8, with D perhaps TRBD1 (6 bases). The CDR3 consists of 13 residues. Germline lookup yields CDR1 SGHTS and CDR2 YDEGEE. The CDR3: CASSLDSSNEQFF. CDR3 bases: TGTGCCAGCAGTTTGGACAGCAGCAATGAGCAGTTCTTC.

This clonotype was observed a handful of times. The V gene is TRBV7-9, the J gene TRBJ2-6; D might be TRBD1 (5 bases). Germline CDR1 SEHNR, CDR2 FQNEAQ (reference sequence). This CDR3 has 16 residues. V was pared by 10 bases and J by 0 bases, with 16 bases between. In DNA form, the CDR3 reads TGTGCCACCCATTGGTTGGGGCTCTCTGGGGCCAACGTCCTGACTTTC. Its translation is CATHWLGLSGANVLTF.